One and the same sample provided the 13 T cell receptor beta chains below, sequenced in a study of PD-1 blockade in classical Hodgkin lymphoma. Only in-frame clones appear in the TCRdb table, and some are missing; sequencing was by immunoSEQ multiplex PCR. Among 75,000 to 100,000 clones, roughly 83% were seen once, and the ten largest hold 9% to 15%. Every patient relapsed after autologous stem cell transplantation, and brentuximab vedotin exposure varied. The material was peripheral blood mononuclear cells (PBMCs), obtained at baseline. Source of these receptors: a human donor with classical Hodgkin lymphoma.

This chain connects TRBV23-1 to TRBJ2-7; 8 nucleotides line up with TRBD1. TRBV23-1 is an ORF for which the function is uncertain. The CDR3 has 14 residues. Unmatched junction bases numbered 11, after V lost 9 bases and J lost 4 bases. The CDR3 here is CARSGGQETYEQYF. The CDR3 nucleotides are TGCGCCAGGTCCGGGGGACAGGAAACTTACGAGCAGTACTTC.

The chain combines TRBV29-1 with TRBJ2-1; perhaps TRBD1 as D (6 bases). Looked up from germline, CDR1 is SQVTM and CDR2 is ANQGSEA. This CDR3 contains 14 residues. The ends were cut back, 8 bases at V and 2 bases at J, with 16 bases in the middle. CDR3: CSLTSRGPYNEQFF. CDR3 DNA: TGCAGCTTAACGTCCAGGGGCCCCTACAATGAGCAGTTCTTC.

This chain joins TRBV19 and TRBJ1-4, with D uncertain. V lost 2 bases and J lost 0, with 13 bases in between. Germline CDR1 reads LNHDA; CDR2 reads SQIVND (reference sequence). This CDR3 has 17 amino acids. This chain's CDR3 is CASSIRPLPATNEKLFF. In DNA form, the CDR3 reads TGTGCCAGTAGTATACGCCCTTTGCCTGCAACTAATGAAAAACTGTTTTTT.

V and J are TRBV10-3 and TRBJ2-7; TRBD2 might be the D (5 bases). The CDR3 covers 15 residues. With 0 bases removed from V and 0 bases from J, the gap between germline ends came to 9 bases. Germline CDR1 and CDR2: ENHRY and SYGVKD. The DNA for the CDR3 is TGTGCCATCAGTGAGTCTCGGGGTTACTCCTACGAGCAGTACTTC. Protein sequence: CAISESRGYSYEQYF.

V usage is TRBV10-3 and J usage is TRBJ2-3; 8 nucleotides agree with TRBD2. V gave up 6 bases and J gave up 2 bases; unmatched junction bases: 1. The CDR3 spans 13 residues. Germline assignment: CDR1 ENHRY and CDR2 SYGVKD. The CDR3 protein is CAIRAGVTDTQYF. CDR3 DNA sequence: TGTGCCATCAGAGCGGGAGTCACAGATACGCAGTATTTT.

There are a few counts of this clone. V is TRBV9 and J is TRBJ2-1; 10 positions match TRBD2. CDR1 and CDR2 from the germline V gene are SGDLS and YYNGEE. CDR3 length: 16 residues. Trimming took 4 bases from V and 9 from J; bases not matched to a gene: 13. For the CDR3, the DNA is TGTGCCAGCAGCCCCACCGGGACTAGCGTTAGTGGTGAGCAGTTCTTC. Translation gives CASSPTGTSVSGEQFF.

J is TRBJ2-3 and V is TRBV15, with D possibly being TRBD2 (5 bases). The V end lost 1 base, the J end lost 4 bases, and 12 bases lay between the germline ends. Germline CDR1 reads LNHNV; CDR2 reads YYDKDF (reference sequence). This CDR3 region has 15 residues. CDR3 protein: CATSRAGNGADTQYF. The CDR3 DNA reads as TGTGCCACCAGCAGAGCCGGGAACGGCGCAGATACGCAGTATTTT.

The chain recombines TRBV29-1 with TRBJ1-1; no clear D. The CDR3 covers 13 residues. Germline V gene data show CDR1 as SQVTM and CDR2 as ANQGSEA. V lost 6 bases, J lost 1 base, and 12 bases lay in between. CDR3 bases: TGCAGCGTGGCACCAATTTCGAACACTGAAGCTTTCTTT. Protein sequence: CSVAPISNTEAFF.

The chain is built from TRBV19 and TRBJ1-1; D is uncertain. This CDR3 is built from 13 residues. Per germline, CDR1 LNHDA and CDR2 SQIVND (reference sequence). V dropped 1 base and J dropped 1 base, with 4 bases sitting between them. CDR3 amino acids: CASSIGQNTEAFF. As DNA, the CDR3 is TGTGCCAGTAGTATAGGTCAGAACACTGAAGCTTTCTTT.

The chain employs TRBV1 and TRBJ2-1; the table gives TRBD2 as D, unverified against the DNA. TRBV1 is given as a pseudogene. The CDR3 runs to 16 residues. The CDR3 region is CTSSGTRGGVYNEQFF. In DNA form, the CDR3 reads TGCACCAGCAGCGGTACTAGAGGAGGGGTCTACAATGAGCAGTTCTTC.

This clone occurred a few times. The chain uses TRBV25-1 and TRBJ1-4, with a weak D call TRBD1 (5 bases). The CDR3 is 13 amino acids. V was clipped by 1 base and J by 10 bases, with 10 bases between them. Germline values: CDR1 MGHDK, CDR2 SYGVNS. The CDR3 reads CASSEFGGGKLFF. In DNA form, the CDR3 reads TGTGCCAGCAGTGAATTTGGGGGGGGAAAACTGTTTTTT.

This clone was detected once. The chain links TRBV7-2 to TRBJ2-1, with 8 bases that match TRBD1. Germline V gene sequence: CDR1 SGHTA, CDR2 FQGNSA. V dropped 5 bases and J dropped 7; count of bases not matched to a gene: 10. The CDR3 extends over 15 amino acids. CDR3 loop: CASSRGQALRNEQFF. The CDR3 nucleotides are TGTGCCAGCAGCCGGGGACAGGCCCTCCGGAATGAGCAGTTCTTC.

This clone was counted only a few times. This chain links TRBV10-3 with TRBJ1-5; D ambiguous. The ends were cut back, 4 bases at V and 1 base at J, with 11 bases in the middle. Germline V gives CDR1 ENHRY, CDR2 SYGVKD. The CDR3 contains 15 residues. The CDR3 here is CAISGEGTSNQPQHF. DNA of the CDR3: TGTGCCATCAGTGGGGAGGGTACGAGCAATCAGCCCCAGCATTTT.